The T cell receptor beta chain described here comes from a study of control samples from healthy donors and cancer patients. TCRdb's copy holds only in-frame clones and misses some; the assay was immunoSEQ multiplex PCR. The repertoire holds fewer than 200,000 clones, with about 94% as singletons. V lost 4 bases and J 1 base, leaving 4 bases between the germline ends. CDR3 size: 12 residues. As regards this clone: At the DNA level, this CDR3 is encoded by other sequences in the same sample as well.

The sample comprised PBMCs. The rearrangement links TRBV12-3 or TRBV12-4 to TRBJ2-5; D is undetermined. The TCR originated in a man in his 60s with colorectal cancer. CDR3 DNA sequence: TGTGCCAGCAGTTCTACCCAAGAGACCCAGTACTTC. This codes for CASSSTQETQYF.